The sequence of this T cell receptor beta chain was determined in a study of response to subunit inactivated influenza vaccine. After removal of 3 bases from V and 2 bases from J, the junction contained 10 bases not matched to a gene. The germline gives CDR1 SEHNR, CDR2 FQNEAQ (reference sequence). This CDR3 region has 16 residues. TCRdb redid the calling of the RT-PCR reads with MiXCR, one entry per CDR3 protein. The repertoire holds 550,000 to 800,000 distinct CDR3 sequences, less than 20% seen once, with around a tenth in the top ten. This clonotype was detected a few times. The material was PBMCs from blood, obtained about 13 days after vaccination. The chain uses TRBV7-9 and TRBJ2-7; 7 nucleotides agree with TRBD1. The receptor was isolated from a man in his fifties or sixties who received an inactivated influenza vaccine. CDR3 protein: CASSFATGQVAYEQYF. The CDR3 coding sequence is TGTGCCAGCAGCTTCGCGACAGGACAGGTAGCCTACGAGCAGTACTTC.